What follows are 5 T cell receptor beta chains derived from one specimen sequenced in a study of vaccination and CD4 T cells after COVID-19. The treatment is: approximately nine-day PBMC culture with coronavirus spike peptide pools or control peptides (ViraFEST assay). Cultured CD4+ T cells had their DNA profiled by the Oncomine TCR Beta short-read assay. TCRdb re-called the PCR reads through MiXCR, storing one row per CDR3 protein. There are about 3,800 distinct CDR3 sequences in the sample; around a fifth occur only once, and roughly an eighth lies in the top ten. The antigens of these receptors remain unknown. Sequencing used CD4+ T cells from blood, cultured in vitro. Source of these receptors: a human donor who had recovered from COVID-19.

A few counts support this clonotype. The genes are TRBV20-1 and TRBJ2-3; tentatively, D is TRBD2 (6 bases). This CDR3 contains 16 residues. With 2 bases removed from V and 0 bases from J, the gap between germline ends came to 15 bases. Germline V gene sequence: CDR1 DFQATT, CDR2 SNEGSKA (reference sequence). Here the CDR3 reads CSARSMTRSSTDTQYF. CDR3 nucleotide sequence: TGCAGTGCTAGATCCATGACTAGGTCCAGCACAGATACGCAGTATTTT.

The CDR3 sequence is CASSLDRGSQPQHF. In DNA, the CDR3 is TGTGCCAGCAGCTTAGATCGGGGAAGTCAGCCCCAGCATTTT. The rearrangement uses TRBV11-2 and TRBJ1-5, with D hard to call. Trimming took off 0 bases at V and 6 bases at J, with 9 bases between the two ends. CDR1 SGHAT and CDR2 FQNNGV come from the germline V gene. This CDR3 has 14 residues.

J is TRBJ1-2 and V is TRBV2, with 11 bases identical to TRBD1. The germline V gene encodes CDR1 SNHLY and CDR2 FYNNEI. With 9 bases clipped from V and 7 bases from J, the junction kept 10 bases outside the gene matches. This CDR3 region has 14 residues. The CDR3 is CARDRGRRFGGYTF. For the CDR3, the DNA is TGTGCCAGGGACAGGGGGCGTCGGTTTGGTGGCTACACCTTC.

The J gene is TRBJ2-2, the V gene TRBV5-1; 7 bases are a match to TRBD1. This CDR3 is built from 15 residues. From germline, CDR1 is SGHRS and CDR2 YFSETQ. Losses at the gene ends were 2 bases for V and 5 bases for J; bases not matched to a gene: 6. CDR3 bases: TGCGCCAGCAGCTTTGACAGGGTAGGGACCGGGGAGCTGTTTTTT. This encodes CASSFDRVGTGELFF.

The table lists this clonotype with a few counts. The chain is built from TRBV12-3 or TRBV12-4 and TRBJ1-1; a weak D match, TRBD1 (6 bases). V lost 3 bases to trimming and J lost 5 bases, with 13 bases between them. The CDR3 runs to 14 residues. The CDR3 loop reads CASSLGGRQTEAFF. CDR3 DNA: TGTGCCAGCAGTTTGGGGGGGCGGCAAACTGAAGCTTTCTTT.